The source of this T cell receptor beta chain is a study of identical twins. Findings and limits, study-wide: Alpha sequences that were out-of-frame and twin-shared showed an excess of low generation probability. Conclusions came from cross-sectional statistical analysis, not from following the same donors.

This clonotype was seen many times. The antigen remains unidentified. CDR3 size: 12 residues. V was cut by 4 bases and J by 4 bases, with 8 bases left in between. Germline V gene data show CDR1 as SGHTA and CDR2 as FQGTGA. Using its own MiXCR run on the 5' RACE reads, TCRdb lists one record per CDR3 protein. The profile shows 100,000 or so distinct CDR3 sequences, about 6% of them singletons. Sequencing input: memory T cells sorted from blood. The receptor comes from a woman aged 45-60 years in good health. The chain uses TRBV7-3 and TRBJ2-7, with D unclear. As DNA, the CDR3 is TGTGCCAGCAGCTCCGTAAGGTACGAGCAGTACTTC. Protein sequence: CASSSVRYEQYF.